These 20 T cell receptor beta chains were all obtained from the same sample, sequenced in a study of glioma-infiltrating T cells. Amplification of TCR alpha and beta CDR3 regions from RNA used iRepertoire nested multiplex PCR. TCRdb re-called the multiplex PCR reads with MiXCR, one entry per CDR3 protein. The sample lists approximately 120,000 distinct CDR3 sequences, less than 30% seen once, with about a third in the top ten. The sequencing sample was made of glioma tissue, nonneoplastic brain tissue, or PBMCs (not recorded which). The receptors here all came from a human donor with low-grade glioma or glioblastoma, undergoing nonglioma brain surgery, or in good health (not recorded which).

This clonotype was counted many times. This chain connects TRBV19 to TRBJ1-2, with a tentative D call TRBD1 (5 bases). V was cut by 8 bases and J by 10 bases, with 17 bases left in between. There are 12 residues in the CDR3. CDR1 and CDR2 from the germline V gene are LNHDA and SQIVND (reference sequence). This CDR3 is CASSTGSSAYTF. In DNA, the CDR3 is TGTGCCAGTTCCACAGGCTCTTCCGCCTACACCTTC.

This clonotype was observed many times. The gene calls are TRBV5-1 and TRBJ1-2; weak D call: TRBD1 (5 bases). Germline CDR1 reads SGHRS; CDR2 reads YFSETQ. The CDR3 extends over 13 amino acids. V dropped 4 bases and J dropped 4 bases, with 11 bases sitting between them. The CDR3 sequence: CASSRGSSYGYTF. As DNA, the CDR3 is TGCGCCAGCAGCCGGGGGTCCAGCTATGGCTACACCTTC.

With respect to this clonotype: This could be a read error, since a much larger clone is one nucleotide away. The chain joins TRBV12-3 or TRBV12-4 to TRBJ2-5; TRBD1 is a possible D gene (6 bases). This CDR3 contains 13 residues. Trimming took off 6 bases at V and 1 base at J, with 9 bases between the two ends. CDR3 bases: TGTGCCAGCAGCGGGACAACCCAAGAGACCCAGTACTTC. Encoded protein: CASSGTTQETQYF.

This clonotype was seen repeatedly, ten times or more. The gene calls are TRBV20-1 and TRBJ2-1, with a possible D match to TRBD1 (6 bases). Germline values: CDR1 DFQATT, CDR2 SNEGSKA (reference sequence). CDR3 length equals 13 residues. Trimming took off 2 bases at V and 1 base at J, with 6 bases between the two ends. CDR3 sequence: CSARRGSYNEQFF. The DNA of the CDR3 is TGCAGTGCTAGAAGGGGGTCCTACAATGAGCAGTTCTTC.

This clonotype has ten or more counts. This chain joins TRBV2 and TRBJ2-3; TRBD1 matches at 7 bases. V dropped 6 bases and J dropped 5; count of bases not matched to a gene: 2. The CDR3 contains 12 residues. Germline CDR1 SNHLY, CDR2 FYNNEI. The CDR3 region is CASSYRGDTQYF. The CDR3 nucleotides read TGTGCCAGCAGCTACAGGGGAGATACGCAGTATTTT.

This clonotype was counted at least ten times. This sequence joins TRBV4-1 and TRBJ2-7; D might be TRBD1 (5 bases). Germline CDR1 MGHRA, CDR2 YSYEKL. Trimming left V 1 base short and J 5 bases short, with 15 bases between. CDR3 length: 15 amino acids. CDR3: CASSQGRTQGDEQYF. The DNA for the CDR3 is TGCGCCAGCAGCCAAGGACGGACCCAGGGTGACGAGCAGTACTTC.

This clonotype was found many times. The chain is built from TRBV12-3 or TRBV12-4 and TRBJ2-5, with no clear D. Trimming cost V 6 bases and J 1 base, with 6 bases left between them. The CDR3 is 12 residues long. CDR3: CASRKFQETQYF. CDR3 DNA: TGTGCCAGCAGGAAATTCCAAGAGACCCAGTACTTC.

The chain uses TRBV29-1 and TRBJ1-2; no clear D. V lost 3 bases, J lost 6 bases, and 14 bases lay in between. Germline V gene sequence: CDR1 SQVTM, CDR2 ANQGSEA. This CDR3 is 13 amino acids long. CDR3 coding DNA: TGCAGCGTTGAGACGCGGGCGCCCGATGGCTACACCTTC. Its translation is CSVETRAPDGYTF.

The chain is built from TRBV25-1 and TRBJ2-7, with 8 bases lining up with TRBD1. The germline gives CDR1 MGHDK, CDR2 SYGVNS. The junction had 16 bases not matched to a gene; V was cut back by 11 bases and J by 1 base. CDR3 size: 16 residues. CDR3 coding DNA: TGTGCCGGCCTGGGATTATCGGGACAGGTTTCCTACGAGCAGTACTTC. Its protein is CAGLGLSGQVSYEQYF.

This clonotype was observed many times. The V call is TRBV7-2, the J call TRBJ2-1; 15 bases match TRBD2. V lost 5 bases to trimming and J lost 5 bases; unmatched junction nucleotides: 7. Germline V gives CDR1 SGHTA, CDR2 FQGNSA. The CDR3 covers 17 residues. CDR3 residues: CASSPPGLAGGHNEQFF. The CDR3, as DNA: TGTGCCAGCAGCCCCCCGGGACTAGCGGGAGGCCACAATGAGCAGTTCTTC.

This clonotype was seen only a few times. The V and J genes are TRBV9 and TRBJ1-6; D gene uncertain. Germline CDR1 is SGDLS and CDR2 is YYNGEE. V was pared by 3 bases and J by 0 bases, with 13 bases between. The CDR3 is made up of 17 amino acids. The CDR3 loop is CASSEPSGSSYNSPLHF. The CDR3 nucleotides read TGTGCCAGCAGCGAACCAAGCGGTAGCTCCTATAATTCACCCCTCCACTTT.

About this clonotype itself: This may be a read error: a much more frequent sequence differs by one nucleotide. The chain links TRBV2 to TRBJ1-5; TRBD1 aligns across 8 bases. The CDR3 spans 17 residues. V lost 4 bases and J lost 6; bases outside the gene matches: 14. Germline loops: CDR1 SNHLY, CDR2 FYNNEI. CDR3 sequence: CASSGKGISRGPQPQHF. CDR3 nucleotide sequence: TGTGCCAGCAGTGGCAAGGGAATTAGCAGGGGGCCTCAGCCCCAGCATTTT.

The chain joins TRBV18 to TRBJ2-1; no clear D. V was clipped by 3 bases and J by 4 bases, with 16 bases between them. Germline assignment: CDR1 KGHSH and CDR2 LQKENI. The CDR3 runs to 16 residues. For the CDR3, the DNA is TGTGCCAGCTCACCCAGAGCACCAGCCTTGTACAATGAGCAGTTCTTC. This sequence encodes CASSPRAPALYNEQFF.

Regarding this clonotype: This sequence may be a read error, since a much larger clone differs from it by one base. CDR3 in amino acids: CASPPNPGAQSGNNEQFF. The CDR3 bases are TGTGCCAGCCCACCAAATCCGGGGGCACAGTCTGGAAACAATGAGCAGTTCTTC. The genes are TRBV18 and TRBJ2-1; D may match TRBD1 or TRBD2 (6 bases each). The CDR3 is 18 amino acids. Germline assignment: CDR1 KGHSH and CDR2 LQKENI.

Ten or more counts support this clonotype. The V call is TRBV6-1, the J call TRBJ2-1; TRBD2 matches 7 bases. From germline, CDR1 is MNHNS and CDR2 SASEGT. V lost 10 bases, J lost 3 bases, and 15 bases stayed unmatched. This CDR3 region has 16 residues. The CDR3: CAIRIEAGVGYNEQFF. CDR3 DNA sequence: TGTGCCATCAGAATCGAGGCGGGGGTTGGCTACAATGAGCAGTTCTTC.

This clonotype has at least ten counts. This rearrangement joins TRBV7-2 to TRBJ2-7; D is undetermined. The germline CDR1 and CDR2 sequences are SGHTA and FQGNSA. The CDR3 is 15 residues long. The V end was cut by 5 bases, the J end by 0 bases, with 14 bases between. CDR3 region: CASSLGPYNSYEQYF. CDR3 in DNA: TGTGCCAGCAGCCTAGGCCCCTATAACTCCTACGAGCAGTACTTC.

This clonotype was seen ten or more times. The junction departs from germline at one end; a sequencing error may be responsible. The chain has TRBV27 and TRBJ1-5; 10 bases are shared with TRBD1. Germline V CDR1 and CDR2: MNHEY, SMNVEV (reference sequence). This CDR3 is 16 amino acids long. The CDR3 nucleotides read TGTGCCAACAGTTTCCAGGGACAGGGGATTAATCAGCCCCAGCATTTT. Its protein product is CANSFQGQGINQPQHF.

The CDR3 protein is CASSQTSGSTGELFF. The CDR3 DNA reads as TGTGCCAGCAGCCAGACTAGCGGCAGCACCGGGGAGCTGTTTTTT. The rearrangement uses TRBV7-3 and TRBJ2-2; TRBD2 aligns across 9 bases. Germline V CDR1 and CDR2: SGHTA, FQGTGA. The length of the CDR3 is 15 residues. V shed 5 bases and J 4 bases; nucleotides not matched to a gene: 5.

This clonotype was detected many times. The gene calls are TRBV20-1 and TRBJ1-2, with TRBD1 as a possible D gene (5 bases). The CDR3 extends over 18 amino acids. The V gene's germline CDR1 is DFQATT and CDR2 SNEGSKA (reference sequence). The ends were cut back, 0 bases at V and 2 bases at J, with 22 bases in the middle. The CDR3 DNA is TGCAGTGCTAGAGATGGGAGATCAGCGGTTAGGGGAAACTATGGCTACACCTTC. Its translation: CSARDGRSAVRGNYGYTF.

This clonotype occurred many times. The chain links TRBV4-1 to TRBJ2-2; D is uncertain. The CDR3 has 15 amino acids. The V end was cut by 4 bases, the J end by 0 bases, with 9 bases between. The germline gives CDR1 MGHRA, CDR2 YSYEKL. The CDR3 DNA follows: TGCGCCAGCAGCCCGCGGACGACGAACACCGGGGAGCTGTTTTTT. Protein: CASSPRTTNTGELFF.